This TCR beta chain originates from a study of Graves' ophthalmopathy and Graves' hyperthyroidism. Turning to the study itself: Prior to any treatment, peripheral blood was collected at the time of initial diagnosis.

The sequenced template was RNA, covering the TCR beta CDR3 region. The authors performed first-round RT-PCR with HTBI primers and then a second-round multiplex PCR. TCRdb reanalysed the multiplex PCR reads using MiXCR and keeps one entry per CDR3 protein. The sample lists about 220,000 distinct CDR3 sequences; roughly a fifth were seen once. This clonotype was seen ten or more times. Per the germline V gene, CDR1 is SQVTM and CDR2 is ANQGSEA. V lost 0 bases and J lost 2; bases outside the gene matches: 4. The CDR3 sequence is 14 residues long. Material for sequencing was peripheral blood. This sequence originates from a woman aged 50 to 65 with Graves' ophthalmopathy. The chain recombines TRBV29-1 with TRBJ2-7; 7 bases map to TRBD2. CDR3 in amino acids: CSVEDPGGTYEQYF. As DNA, the CDR3 is TGCAGCGTTGAAGATCCCGGGGGGACCTACGAGCAGTACTTC.